This TCR beta chain was sequenced for a study of blood T cell repertoires in COVID-19. The CDR3 is 15 amino acids. Germline V lookup: CDR1 SNHLY, CDR2 FYNNEI. Trimming removed 6 bases at V and 0 bases at J, with 9 bases between. Cohorts were based on clinical histories the participants reported. Here immunoSEQ multiplex PCR was the method, and the copy in TCRdb shows in-frame clones only, minus some. The repertoire holds under 400,000 clones, with 87% as singletons. This chain links TRBV2 with TRBJ2-6; D uncertain. Sequenced sample: PBMCs or T cells enriched from blood (not recorded which). The clonotype was recovered from a man in his forties in a cohort exposed to, infected with or recovered from COVID-19 (not recorded which). The CDR3 is CASRAMLSGANVLTF. The CDR3 DNA is TGTGCCAGCAGAGCTATGCTCTCTGGGGCCAACGTCCTGACTTTC.